These 29 T cell receptor beta chains came from one sample sequenced in a study of regulatory T cells in long-lasting Graves disease (dated by TCRdb to about 2021). This specimen's time point label, interpreted: newly diagnosed GD, antithyroid drugs for less than 3 months. RNA was extracted from PBMCs in TRIzol for both TCR sequencing and RNA sequencing. Library preparation used multiplex PCR. Sequencing relied on an Illumina HiSeq 4000. To build TCR beta libraries, CDR3 regions were amplified by Arm-PCR using iRepertoire HTBI primers. TCRdb's own reprocessing of the public reads used fastp at Q25 and MiXCR and kept productive beta chains. Identical CDR3 proteins give one entry, which carries the most common genes and DNA. The sample yields approximately 540,000 distinct CDR3 sequences; around 12% were counted once. The ten largest clones capture over 7% of the sample. A further study also used this sample, focusing on T cells in Graves' hyperthyroidism and ophthalmopathy.

The specimen was peripheral blood mononuclear cells (PBMCs), collected at new diagnosis, from a patient treated with antithyroid drugs. Receptors originate from a woman aged 25-40 years with Graves disease. Donor details come from another sample of the same person, matched by shared clones.

In its sample, this clonotype was seen many times. The chain uses TRBV28 and TRBJ2-7; D is possibly TRBD2 (6 bases). This CDR3 is 13 amino acids long. Deletions cut 7 bases from V and 2 bases from J, with 12 bases between. Germline loops: CDR1 MDHEN, CDR2 SYDVKM. CDR3 loop: CASTLEGTYEQYF. In DNA form, the CDR3 reads TGTGCCAGCACCTTGGAGGGAACCTACGAGCAGTACTTC. Combining the CDR3 with reference TRBV28 and TRBJ2-7 gives the whole variable domain DVKVTQSSRYLVKRTGEKVFLECVQDMDHENMFWYRQDPGLGLRLIYFSYDVKMKEKGDIPEGYSVSREKKERFSLILESASTNQTSMYLCASTLEGTYEQYFGPGTRLTVT.

This clonotype was seen many times. The genes are TRBV6-2 or TRBV6-3 and TRBJ2-7; 7 positions match TRBD1. This CDR3 spans 12 amino acids. The germline V gene has CDR1 MNHEY and CDR2 SVGEGT. After removal of 8 bases from V and 4 bases from J, the junction contained 5 bases not matched to a gene. CDR3 in DNA: TGTGCCAGCTCCGGGACAGCATACGAGCAGTACTTC. Residues: CASSGTAYEQYF.

This clonotype was observed a few times. The chain recombines TRBV10-2 with TRBJ1-4, with D possibly being TRBD1 (5 bases). Trimming pared 5 bases from V and 5 bases from J, leaving 12 bases between. Germline V gene lookup returns CDR1 WSHSY and CDR2 SAAADI. The CDR3 consists of 14 residues. CDR3 in amino acids: CASSRGDGNEKLFF. Written as DNA, the CDR3 is TGCGCCAGCAGTCGAGGGGACGGGAATGAAAAACTGTTTTTT.

This clonotype has ten or more counts. The chain carries TRBV18 and TRBJ2-5, with D unclear. V was pared by 2 bases and J by 0 bases, with 4 bases between. There are 13 residues in the CDR3. CDR1 is KGHSH, CDR2 LQKENI, per germline. The CDR3 sequence is CASSPVNQETQYF. The CDR3 DNA is TGTGCCAGCTCACCAGTCAACCAAGAGACCCAGTACTTC.

A note on this clonotype: This clone may be a read error of a much larger clone one base away. The chain combines TRBV5-6 with TRBJ1-1; possible D gene TRBD1, 6 bases. Germline V gene sequence: CDR1 SGHDT, CDR2 YYEEEE. CDR3 size: 14 residues. CDR3 sequence: CASSLAPGGAEGFF. As DNA, the CDR3 is TGTGCCAGCAGCTTGGCCCCTGGGGGGGCTGAAGGTTTCTTT.

The chain links TRBV20-1 to TRBJ2-1; 10 bases are a match to TRBD2. J lost 7 bases, V lost 0 bases, and 18 bases had no gene match. CDR1 DFQATT and CDR2 SNEGSKA come from the germline V gene (reference sequence). The CDR3 runs 19 residues. This chain's CDR3 is CSARDTRLAGDFDGNEQFF. Here the CDR3 DNA reads TGCAGTGCTAGAGATACTAGGCTAGCGGGAGATTTCGATGGGAATGAGCAGTTCTTC.

This clonotype was observed a handful of times. A much larger clonotype is one base distant, so this may be a read error. The chain uses TRBV12-3 or TRBV12-4 and TRBJ2-7, with D hard to call. This CDR3 is 15 amino acids long. In nucleotides, the CDR3 is TGTGCCAGCAGTTTAGGGGTGCCCCTCTCCTGCGAGCAGTACTTC. Its protein is CASSLGVPLSCEQYF.

This clonotype was recorded many times. The V and J genes are TRBV2 and TRBJ1-1, with 9 positions matching TRBD1. The CDR3 has 14 amino acids. Germline-derived CDR1 and CDR2 are SNHLY and FYNNEI. With V trimmed by 4 bases and J by 6 bases, 6 bases remained unmatched. CDR3 coding DNA: TGTGCCAGCAGTGGAAGGGACAGGGCGGCTGAAGCTTTCTTT. It is translated as CASSGRDRAAEAFF.

This clonotype has only a few counts. The CDR3 region is CASSYDLDETDPNTEAFF. CDR3 coding DNA: TGTGCCAGCAGTTATGACCTTGATGAGACAGATCCGAACACTGAAGCTTTCTTT. The rearrangement links TRBV6-2 or TRBV6-3 to TRBJ1-1, with a tentative D call TRBD1 (5 bases). The V gene lost 3 bases and the J gene lost 1 base, with 21 bases spanning the gap. This CDR3 has 18 residues. CDR1 is MNHEY and CDR2 is SVGEGT in the germline V gene.

The chain carries TRBV20-1 and TRBJ1-2; D is undetermined. There are 13 residues in the CDR3. From germline, CDR1 is DFQATT and CDR2 SNEGSKA (reference sequence). Trimming took off 4 bases at V and 6 bases at J, with 15 bases between the two ends. The CDR3: CSATPYLLHGYTF. The CDR3 DNA is TGCAGTGCTACTCCGTACCTCCTTCATGGCTACACCTTC.

In this sample, this clonotype turned up a few times. The CDR3 sequence: CASRVAGGLYNEQFF. For the CDR3, the DNA is TGTGCCAGCAGGGTAGCGGGAGGCCTTTACAATGAGCAGTTCTTC. The chain uses TRBV7-2 and TRBJ2-1, with 10 bases that match TRBD2. The CDR3 extends over 15 amino acids. In germline, CDR1 is SGHTA, CDR2 FQGNSA. The J segment lost 4 bases and the V segment lost 6 bases, leaving 6 bases of the junction unmatched.

This clonotype occurred a few times. This chain joins TRBV19 and TRBJ2-7; no clear D gene. Germline V gene lookup returns CDR1 LNHDA and CDR2 SQIVND (reference sequence). The germline V and J ends were trimmed by 0 bases and 6 bases, with 12 bases remaining between them. The CDR3 is made up of 14 amino acids. CDR3 DNA: TGTGCCAGTAGTATAGAGGTCTCCAAGCGCGAGCAGTACTTC. Translation: CASSIEVSKREQYF.

In its sample, this clonotype was seen many times. The V and J genes are TRBV19 and TRBJ2-3; the match to TRBD2 covers 11 bases. Germline assignment: CDR1 LNHDA and CDR2 SQIVND (reference sequence). The CDR3 runs to 15 residues. The junction had 7 bases not matched to a gene; V was cut back by 7 bases and J by 4 bases. CDR3 DNA sequence: TGTGCCAGTACCCTCACTAGCGGGAGTGCAGATACGCAGTATTTT. This translates into CASTLTSGSADTQYF.

This clonotype was picked up many times. V usage is TRBV7-8 and J usage is TRBJ2-5; TRBD2 matches 13 bases. This CDR3 is 16 amino acids long. V trimming: 5 bases; J trimming: 4 bases; junction bases outside the gene matches: 7. Per germline, CDR1 SGHVS and CDR2 FQNEAQ. CDR3 protein: CASSPGLAGDRETQYF. The CDR3 coding sequence is TGTGCCAGCAGCCCTGGACTAGCGGGAGACAGAGAGACCCAGTACTTC.

The sample holds many counts of this clonotype. The rearrangement uses TRBV9 and TRBJ2-7; 9 bases line up with TRBD1. CDR1 SGDLS and CDR2 YYNGEE come from the germline V gene. This CDR3 has 14 residues. With V trimmed by 0 bases and J by 7 bases, 5 bases remained unmatched. The CDR3 DNA sequence: TGTGCCAGCAGCGTAGGGACAGGGGTAGGGGAGCAGTACTTC. It is translated as CASSVGTGVGEQYF. The variable domain in full, completed from reference TRBV9 and TRBJ2-7, reads DSGVTQTPKHLITATGQRVTLRCSPRSGDLSVYWYQQSLDQGLQFLIQYYNGEERAKGNILERFSAQQFPDLHSELNLSSLELGDSALYFCASSVGTGVGEQYFGPGTRLTVT.

The table lists this clonotype with many counts. This chain uses TRBV7-9 with TRBJ2-3; 12 nucleotides agree with TRBD2. There are 16 residues in the CDR3. The ends lost 9 bases at V and 8 bases at J; junction bases unmatched: 15. Germline V CDR1 and CDR2: SEHNR, FQNEAQ (reference sequence). The CDR3, as DNA: TGTGCCAGTCTACCGACTAGCGGGAGTCGGTATGCTACGCAGTATTTT. This translates into CASLPTSGSRYATQYF.

This clonotype was recorded a few times. The chain combines TRBV9 with TRBJ1-3; tentatively, D is TRBD1 (5 bases). The ends were cut back, 4 bases at V and 0 bases at J, with 11 bases in the middle. The CDR3 has 15 residues. The germline V gene encodes CDR1 SGDLS and CDR2 YYNGEE. The CDR3 spells CASSPSGTSGNTIYF. CDR3 sequence (DNA): TGTGCCAGCAGCCCGTCGGGGACCTCTGGAAACACCATATATTTT.

There are many counts of this clonotype. V is TRBV27 and J is TRBJ2-1; D is possibly TRBD2 (6 bases). Trimming pared 6 bases from V and 8 bases from J, leaving 17 bases between. This CDR3 spans 14 amino acids. Germline V gene sequence: CDR1 MNHEY, CDR2 SMNVEV (reference sequence). This chain's CDR3 is CASSLLAAPHEQFF. DNA of the CDR3: TGTGCCAGCAGCCTACTAGCCGCGCCGCATGAGCAGTTCTTC.

The chain employs TRBV19 and TRBJ1-5; D is unresolved. The germline V gene encodes CDR1 LNHDA and CDR2 SQIVND (reference sequence). V was pared by 2 bases and J by 0 bases, with 17 bases between. The CDR3 has 18 residues. The CDR3 region is CASSISPPLWASNQPQHF. The CDR3 DNA reads as TGTGCCAGTAGTATAAGCCCTCCCCTTTGGGCTAGCAATCAGCCCCAGCATTTT.

The sample holds many counts of this clonotype. Written as DNA, the CDR3 is TGTGCCAGCAGGCCGGGACAGGACCGCGGCTACACCTTC. Translating it yields CASRPGQDRGYTF. The chain links TRBV12-3 or TRBV12-4 to TRBJ1-2; 8 nucleotides line up with TRBD1. Germline trimming cut 6 bases from V and 8 bases from J; bases unmatched to any gene: 8. This CDR3 is built from 13 residues.

This clonotype came up many times. The gene calls are TRBV24-1 and TRBJ1-5, with a tentative D call TRBD1 (5 bases). This CDR3 region has 17 residues. Trimming stripped 2 bases from V and 2 bases from J, with 15 bases between. Germline lookup yields CDR1 KGHDR and CDR2 SFDVKD. CDR3 in amino acids: CATSDSRLTVRNQPQHF. The CDR3 DNA is TGTGCCACCAGTGATTCCCGGTTGACAGTTCGCAATCAGCCCCAGCATTTT.

This clonotype was seen repeatedly, ten times or more. This chain connects TRBV20-1 to TRBJ2-7; 8 bases align to TRBD2. The ends lost 2 bases at V and 1 base at J; junction bases unmatched: 7. CDR1 is DFQATT, CDR2 SNEGSKA, per germline (reference sequence). CDR3 length equals 15 residues. As DNA, the CDR3 is TGCAGTGCTAGATCCCCGACTAGCGCTTCCTACGAGCAGTACTTC. It is translated as CSARSPTSASYEQYF.

In this sample, this clonotype turned up many times. The genes are TRBV11-2 and TRBJ2-1; no clear D gene. The V end lost 2 bases, the J end lost 0 bases, and 11 bases lay between the germline ends. The CDR3 loop spans 16 amino acids. The germline V gene encodes CDR1 SGHAT and CDR2 FQNNGV. The CDR3 DNA reads TGTGCCAGCAGCTTAATAACGCCTAGCTCCTACAATGAGCAGTTCTTC. Protein sequence: CASSLITPSSYNEQFF.

This chain joins TRBV19 and TRBJ2-3; 11 nucleotides agree with TRBD2. CDR1 is LNHDA, CDR2 SQIVND, per germline (reference sequence). J was trimmed by 3 bases and V by 5 bases; bases with no gene match: 13. The CDR3 length is 18 residues. This CDR3 reads CASSPRLAGTGVTDTQYF. The CDR3 DNA reads as TGTGCCAGTAGTCCGCGACTAGCGGGGACGGGAGTAACAGATACGCAGTATTTT.

This clonotype was found many times. This CDR3 is CASSFQGWDIQYF. The DNA for the CDR3 is TGCGCCAGCAGCTTCCAGGGCTGGGACATTCAGTACTTC. V is TRBV5-1 and J is TRBJ2-4, with D perhaps TRBD1 (5 bases). V dropped 2 bases and J dropped 8 bases, with 11 bases sitting between them. Looked up from germline, CDR1 is SGHRS and CDR2 is YFSETQ. This CDR3 has 13 residues.

This clonotype has a count of ten or more. The J gene is TRBJ2-5, the V gene TRBV29-1; no clear D gene. Germline CDR1 SQVTM, CDR2 ANQGSEA. This CDR3 has 14 amino acids. V gave up 0 bases and J gave up 4 bases, with 12 bases separating them. The CDR3 reads CSVEDWVERETQYF. CDR3 nucleotide sequence: TGCAGCGTTGAAGATTGGGTGGAGAGAGAGACCCAGTACTTC.

This sequence joins TRBV5-1 and TRBJ2-4, with a tentative D call TRBD2 (6 bases). The CDR3 runs 15 residues. CDR1 is SGHRS and CDR2 is YFSETQ in the germline V gene. V lost 5 bases, J lost 0 bases, and 12 bases lay in between. DNA for the CDR3: TGCGCCAGCAGTAGCGGAGACTTAGCCAAAAACATTCAGTACTTC. Translated: CASSSGDLAKNIQYF.

This clonotype was detected many times. The chain joins TRBV7-2 to TRBJ2-3; TRBD1 aligns across 7 bases. The CDR3 is 17 amino acids. V dropped 2 bases and J dropped 2; count of bases not matched to a gene: 10. Per the germline V gene, CDR1 is SGHTA and CDR2 is FQGNSA. CDR3 protein: CASSLIGTRGITDTQYF. CDR3 bases: TGTGCCAGCAGCTTAATCGGGACCAGGGGGATCACAGATACGCAGTATTTT.

This clonotype was observed a few times. V usage is TRBV11-2 and J usage is TRBJ2-7; TRBD2 aligns across 14 bases. This CDR3 spans 17 amino acids. CDR1 and CDR2 from the germline V gene are SGHAT and FQNNGV. With V trimmed by 6 bases and J by 3 bases, 10 bases remained unmatched. The CDR3: CASRTPGLAGAVYEQYF. The CDR3 DNA reads TGTGCCAGCAGGACACCGGGACTAGCGGGAGCGGTCTACGAGCAGTACTTC.